These 25 T cell receptor beta chains came from one sample sequenced in a study of blood T cell repertoires in COVID-19. Using immunoSEQ multiplex PCR, the repertoire was profiled, and TCRdb retains in-frame clones only, with some absent. The repertoire includes roughly 330,000 clones, 65% to 85% of them detected once, and approximately 1.2% sits in the top ten. The sequencing input was peripheral blood. The receptor source for this set is a woman between 50 and 59 years old with acute or convalescent COVID-19.

The chain has TRBV7-2 and TRBJ1-2; D uncertain. Trimming removed 4 bases from V and 6 bases from J, with 9 bases in between. The CDR3 has 12 amino acids. Germline V CDR1 and CDR2: SGHTA, FQGNSA. As DNA, the CDR3 is TGTGCCAGCAGCTCATCGATAGATGGCTACACCTTC. The encoded protein is CASSSSIDGYTF.

V usage is TRBV13 and J usage is TRBJ2-1; TRBD2 matches 9 bases. Germline trimming cut 2 bases from V and 6 bases from J; bases unmatched to any gene: 2. Per germline, CDR1 PRHDT and CDR2 FYEKMQ (reference sequence). CDR3 length equals 14 residues. The CDR3 coding sequence is TGTGCCAGCAGCTTATCTAGCGGGACCAATGAGCAGTTCTTC. It yields the protein CASSLSSGTNEQFF.

The CDR3 nucleotides are TGTGCCAGCAGCTTATTGGGACAGGGAGACGAGCAGTACTTC. This translates into CASSLLGQGDEQYF. The chain joins TRBV7-2 to TRBJ2-7; 9 bases match TRBD1. Per the germline V gene, CDR1 is SGHTA and CDR2 is FQGNSA. V shed 2 bases and J 5 bases; nucleotides not matched to a gene: 4. This CDR3 comprises 14 residues.

Only a few counts were recorded for this clone. The rearrangement joins TRBV4-1 to TRBJ2-3; D perhaps matches TRBD2 (6 bases). Trimming removed 1 base from V and 13 bases from J, with 12 bases in between. CDR1 MGHRA and CDR2 YSYEKL come from the germline V gene. This CDR3 contains 12 residues. CDR3 protein: CASSQVGGSEYF. The CDR3 DNA follows: TGCGCCAGCAGCCAAGTCGGAGGGTCGGAGTATTTT.

With respect to this clone: This sample also contains other DNA sequences that code for the same CDR3. This chain uses TRBV28 with TRBJ1-2; unclear D gene. The length of the CDR3 is 12 residues. Germline CDR1 and CDR2: MDHEN and SYDVKM. Trimming stripped 2 bases from V and 4 bases from J, with 5 bases between. The CDR3 region is CASSLEGYGYTF. In nucleotides, the CDR3 is TGTGCCAGCAGTTTAGAGGGCTATGGCTACACCTTC.

The chain combines TRBV12-5 with TRBJ1-1; D is uncertain. This CDR3 has 12 residues. With 5 bases removed from V and 0 bases from J, the gap between germline ends came to 4 bases. CDR1 and CDR2 from the germline V gene are LGHNT and FRNRAP. In DNA form, the CDR3 reads TGTGCTAGTGGTCTAATGAACACTGAAGCTTTCTTT. Translated: CASGLMNTEAFF.

In its sample, this clone was seen a few times. The V call is TRBV29-1, the J call TRBJ2-3, with 12 bases lining up with TRBD2. Germline V gene data show CDR1 as SQVTM and CDR2 as ANQGSEA. Unmatched junction bases numbered 8, after V lost 3 bases and J lost 4 bases. The CDR3 has 16 amino acids. The CDR3 sequence: CSVDKLAGGPADTQYF. Here the CDR3 DNA reads TGCAGCGTTGATAAACTAGCGGGAGGCCCTGCAGATACGCAGTATTTT.

The gene calls are TRBV11-3 and TRBJ1-5; a possible D gene is TRBD1 (6 bases). Germline-derived CDR1 and CDR2 are SGHNT and YENEEA. The CDR3 is made up of 14 amino acids. V was clipped by 8 bases and J by 2 bases, with 13 bases between them. The CDR3 DNA follows: TGTGCCAGCCCCGGGGGGGCTGGCAATCAGCCCCAGCATTTT. It encodes CASPGGAGNQPQHF.

This clone was seen only once. This chain links TRBV11-1 with TRBJ2-7; TRBD2 matches 7 bases. V gave up 1 base and J gave up 1 base; unmatched junction bases: 1. Germline lookup yields CDR1 SGHAT and CDR2 FQDESV (reference sequence). CDR3 length equals 14 residues. CDR3 amino acids: CASSLGLASYEQYF. The CDR3 DNA reads as TGTGCCAGCAGCTTAGGACTAGCTTCCTACGAGCAGTACTTC. The complete variable domain, with remaining parts taken from reference TRBV11-1 and TRBJ2-7, reads EAEVAQSPRYKITEKSQAVAFWCDPISGHATLYWYRQILGQGPELLVQFQDESVVDDSQLPKDRFSAERLKGVDSTLKIQPAELGDSAMYLCASSLGLASYEQYFGPGTRLTVT.

Comments on this clone: The sample contains more than one DNA sequence encoding this CDR3. The V gene is TRBV6-5, the J gene TRBJ1-1; no reliable D call. With 0 bases removed from V and 2 bases from J, the gap between germline ends came to 7 bases. Germline CDR1 reads MNHEY; CDR2 reads SVGAGI. The CDR3 spans 14 residues. The CDR3 region has the DNA TGTGCCAGCAGTTACTCAAGAGAAAACACTGAAGCTTTCTTT. Translation gives CASSYSRENTEAFF.

The chain combines TRBV7-2 with TRBJ1-1; tentatively, D is TRBD1 (5 bases). In germline, CDR1 is SGHTA, CDR2 FQGNSA. This CDR3 has 14 residues. Trimming took 8 bases from V and 1 from J, leaving 14 bases between them. The CDR3 region has the DNA TGTGCCAGCGGCCGGGACTTGGGGAACACTGAAGCTTTCTTT. It codes for CASGRDLGNTEAFF.

The V gene is TRBV21-1, the J gene TRBJ2-3; TRBD2 is the table's D call, not checked against the DNA. TRBV21-1 constitutes a pseudogene. The CDR3 is 23 residues long. The CDR3 bases are TGTGCCAGCAGCAAATTGGTTGGGGGGGAGACTAGCGGGAGGGCCATGGACACCGATACGCAGTATTTT. As protein: CASSKLVGGETSGRAMDTDTQYF.

The chain combines TRBV5-1 with TRBJ2-1; TRBD2 matches at 12 bases. V shed 4 bases, J shed 6 bases, and the junction held 8 bases outside the gene matches. The CDR3 spans 16 residues. Germline V gives CDR1 SGHRS, CDR2 YFSETQ. The CDR3 DNA follows: TGCGCCAGCAGCCTCACTCCTAGCGGGGGGGCCAATGAGCAGTTCTTC. Translating it yields CASSLTPSGGANEQFF.

The genes are TRBV19 and TRBJ1-3; no definite D call. Deletions cut 7 bases from V and 0 bases from J, with 13 bases between. This CDR3 comprises 15 residues. Germline values: CDR1 LNHDA, CDR2 SQIVND (reference sequence). DNA of the CDR3: TGTGCCAGTACCCTTTTTTACGGCTCTGGAAACACCATATATTTT. It yields the protein CASTLFYGSGNTIYF.

The rearrangement links TRBV10-3 to TRBJ2-1, with D maybe TRBD2 (6 bases). CDR1 and CDR2 (germline): ENHRY, SYGVKD. V was trimmed by 4 bases and J by 8 bases, leaving 15 bases between them. CDR3 length: 14 residues. This CDR3 reads CAISAGGPIDEQFF. DNA for the CDR3: TGTGCCATCAGTGCCGGAGGGCCCATAGATGAGCAGTTCTTC.

The rearrangement joins TRBV7-9 to TRBJ1-1; 9 nucleotides align to TRBD1. V shed 4 bases and J 11 bases; nucleotides not matched to a gene: 2. Germline lookup yields CDR1 SEHNR and CDR2 FQNEAQ (reference sequence). The CDR3 has 11 amino acids. As DNA, the CDR3 is TGTGCCAGCAGCTCTGACAGGGGGGCTTTCTTT. It codes for CASSSDRGAFF. Looking up the rest from reference TRBV7-9 and TRBJ1-1 gives the full variable domain: DTGVSQNPRHKITKRGQNVTFRCDPISEHNRLYWYRQTLGQGPEFLTYFQNEAQLEKSRLLSDRFSAERPKGSFSTLEIQRTEQGDSAMYLCASSSDRGAFFGQGTRLTVV.

This chain links TRBV10-2 with TRBJ1-1; tentatively, D is TRBD1 (6 bases). The CDR3 spans 10 residues. Trimming pared 8 bases from V and 5 bases from J, leaving 6 bases between. CDR1 is WSHSY and CDR2 is SAAADI in the germline V gene. The CDR3: CASQGTEAFF. In DNA, the CDR3 is TGCGCCAGCCAGGGGACTGAAGCTTTCTTT.

Notes on this clone: Other DNA sequences of this sample code for an identical CDR3. The chain joins TRBV7-6 to TRBJ2-5; D call uncertain. The germline V gene encodes CDR1 SGHVS and CDR2 FNYEAQ. V gave up 2 bases and J gave up 1 base, with 5 bases separating them. CDR3 length equals 13 residues. CDR3 bases: TGTGCCAGCAGCTTATCGGTCCAAGAGACCCAGTACTTC. Protein sequence: CASSLSVQETQYF. Combining the CDR3 with reference TRBV7-6 and TRBJ2-5 gives the whole variable domain GAGVSQSPRYKVTKRGQDVALRCDPISGHVSLYWYRQALGQGPEFLTYFNYEAQQDKSGLPNDRFSAERPEGSISTLTIQRTEQRDSAMYRCASSLSVQETQYFGPGTRLLVL.

V usage is TRBV9 and J usage is TRBJ2-3, with 13 bases aligning to TRBD2. V dropped 4 bases and J dropped 0; count of bases not matched to a gene: 8. The length of the CDR3 is 18 residues. CDR1 is SGDLS, CDR2 YYNGEE, per germline. CDR3 DNA: TGTGCCAGCAGCCGAAAACCGGGACTAGCGGGAAGCACAGATACGCAGTATTTT. Protein: CASSRKPGLAGSTDTQYF.

This chain uses TRBV6-5 with TRBJ1-4, with 7 bases identical to TRBD1. Germline values: CDR1 MNHEY, CDR2 SVGAGI. This CDR3 region has 15 residues. J gave up 5 bases and V 5 bases, and 8 bases lay outside the gene matches. The CDR3 region has the DNA TGTGCCAGCAGTCGCTCGGGACAGACAAATGAAAAACTGTTTTTT. It yields the protein CASSRSGQTNEKLFF.

This rearrangement joins TRBV29-1 to TRBJ1-2, with D unresolved. Germline CDR1 SQVTM, CDR2 ANQGSEA. The CDR3 has 15 residues. Deletions cut 0 bases from V and 8 bases from J, with 19 bases between. CDR3 residues: CSVEDRMWEVKGYTF. The CDR3 region has the DNA TGCAGCGTTGAAGATCGTATGTGGGAGGTGAAAGGCTACACCTTC.

Notes on this clone: The same CDR3 arises from other DNA sequences in this sample as well. The chain is built from TRBV19 and TRBJ2-7; 13 nucleotides agree with TRBD2. The CDR3 covers 15 residues. With 2 bases clipped from V and 5 bases from J, the junction kept 3 bases outside the gene matches. Germline lookup yields CDR1 LNHDA and CDR2 SQIVND (reference sequence). CDR3 in amino acids: CASSITSGRAHEQYF. CDR3 in DNA: TGTGCCAGTAGTATAACTAGCGGGAGGGCCCACGAGCAGTACTTC.

The rearrangement uses TRBV27 and TRBJ2-1; TRBD2 agrees at 7 bases. Looked up from germline, CDR1 is MNHEY and CDR2 is SMNVEV (reference sequence). Germline trimming cut 2 bases from V and 6 bases from J; bases unmatched to any gene: 4. This CDR3 contains 14 residues. The CDR3 region is CASSLGLVSNEQFF. CDR3 DNA sequence: TGTGCCAGCAGTTTAGGACTAGTCAGCAATGAGCAGTTCTTC.

This clone has only one observation. The chain is built from TRBV5-1 and TRBJ2-5; the D gene is possibly TRBD1 (6 bases). Germline assignment: CDR1 SGHRS and CDR2 YFSETQ. The CDR3 is 14 amino acids. With 5 bases removed from V and 2 bases from J, the gap between germline ends came to 13 bases. The CDR3 protein is CASSLRQDQETQYF. CDR3 sequence (DNA): TGCGCCAGCAGTCTGAGACAGGATCAAGAGACCCAGTACTTC.

This clone was counted a single time. The V and J genes are TRBV3-1 (or the pseudogene TRBV3-2) and TRBJ2-1, with TRBD2 identical over 7 bases. The germline V gene encodes CDR1 LGHDT and CDR2 YNNKEL (reference sequence). V trimming: 2 bases; J trimming: 3 bases; junction bases outside the gene matches: 7. The CDR3 loop spans 16 amino acids. The CDR3 DNA follows: TGTGCCAGCAGCCAACCGGGCGGGAGAAACTACAATGAGCAGTTCTTC. Residues: CASSQPGGRNYNEQFF.